Following are 2 T cell receptor beta chains from one sample sequenced in a study of blood T cell repertoires in COVID-19. TCRdb's table, derived via immunoSEQ multiplex PCR, lists solely in-frame clones and lacks some. Among roughly 100,000 clones, 91% were seen once, and the ten largest hold approximately 6%. The sequenced sample was peripheral blood. These receptor sequences come from a human donor in a cohort sampled during active COVID-19.

The chain recombines TRBV5-6 with TRBJ1-2, with D possibly TRBD1 on 6 matching bases. The CDR3 contains 11 residues. CDR1 is SGHDT, CDR2 YYEEEE, per germline. Deletions cut 3 bases from V and 12 bases from J, with 12 bases between. The CDR3 loop reads CASSSNRENTF. The DNA of the CDR3 is TGTGCCAGCAGCTCAAACAGGGAAAACACCTTC.

This clone was observed a handful of times. The chain links TRBV10-1 to TRBJ2-7, with a weak D call TRBD1 (5 bases). This CDR3 has 14 residues. V was clipped by 9 bases and J by 3 bases, with 18 bases between them. Looked up from germline, CDR1 is WNHNN and CDR2 is SYGVQD (reference sequence). Written as DNA, the CDR3 is TGCGCCAGAAAAGACAGACACATGAACTACGAGCAGTACTTC. Its translation is CARKDRHMNYEQYF.